Each of the 25 T cell receptor beta chains below was sequenced from the same sample in a study of T-cell reconstitution after alpha-beta-depleted transplantation in children. The TCRbeta library incorporated unique molecular identifiers. TCRdb fed the PCR reads into MiXCR, producing one record per CDR3 protein. This sample has fewer than 550,000 distinct CDR3 sequences, with roughly 15% found just once. Material: PBMCs, mostly from graft donor cells, obtained 360 days after TCRalphabeta/CD19-depleted stem cell transplant. Receptors were obtained from a boy under three years old who had a stem cell transplant for Wiskott-Aldrich syndrome, so the T cells may come from the graft donor.

A few counts support this clonotype. V and J are TRBV6-2 or TRBV6-3 and TRBJ2-1; a possible D gene is TRBD1 (5 bases). The CDR3 covers 16 residues. Trimming pared 2 bases from V and 6 bases from J, leaving 17 bases between. Germline V CDR1 and CDR2: MNHEY, SVGEGT. The CDR3 sequence: CASSYRGAIGFNEQFF. CDR3 bases: TGTGCCAGCAGTTACCGTGGGGCTATTGGGTTCAATGAGCAGTTCTTC.

This clonotype was counted a few times. V and J are TRBV24-1 and TRBJ2-7, with 8 bases aligning to TRBD2. The CDR3 has 16 amino acids. The V and J ends lost 3 bases and 1 base, in that order; junction bases with no gene match: 7. CDR1 and CDR2 from the germline V gene are KGHDR and SFDVKD. CDR3 loop: CATSDATSGLSYEQYF. The CDR3 coding sequence is TGTGCCACCAGTGATGCCACTAGCGGCCTTTCCTACGAGCAGTACTTC.

V usage is TRBV15 and J usage is TRBJ2-7, with D maybe TRBD1 (6 bases). The CDR3 runs to 14 residues. Trimming removed 5 bases from V and 0 bases from J, with 11 bases in between. Germline CDR1 and CDR2: LNHNV and YYDKDF (reference sequence). CDR3 nucleotide sequence: TGTGCCACCAGCCGTTACAGGGACTCCTACGAGCAGTACTTC. Encoded protein: CATSRYRDSYEQYF.

This clonotype was counted a few times. As DNA, the CDR3 is TGTGCCTGTTTACTAGCGCCAGAGACCCAGTACTTC. Its translation: CACLLAPETQYF. This chain joins TRBV30 and TRBJ2-5; 7 positions agree with TRBD2. The CDR3 loop spans 12 amino acids. The J segment lost 4 bases and the V segment lost 6 bases, leaving 5 bases of the junction unmatched. CDR1 and CDR2 (germline): GTSNPN, SVGIG (reference sequence).

This chain links TRBV10-3 with TRBJ2-1, with 7 bases lining up with TRBD1. Per the germline V gene, CDR1 is ENHRY and CDR2 is SYGVKD. The V and J ends lost 2 bases and 9 bases, in that order; junction bases with no gene match: 4. The CDR3 totals 13 residues. CDR3 loop: CAISERGGSEQFF. The CDR3 DNA follows: TGTGCCATCAGTGAGAGAGGGGGCAGTGAGCAGTTCTTC.

In this sample, this clonotype turned up a few times. The rearrangement joins TRBV7-2 to TRBJ2-1; TRBD2 aligns across 11 bases. The CDR3 totals 16 residues. The V gene end was trimmed by 4 bases and the J gene end by 4 bases; junction bases not matched to a gene: 6. Germline CDR1 and CDR2: SGHTA and FQGNSA. The CDR3 region is CASSSRTSGLYNEQFF. CDR3 bases: TGTGCCAGCAGCTCAAGGACTAGCGGGTTGTACAATGAGCAGTTCTTC.

The genes are TRBV27 and TRBJ2-1; D gene uncertain. This CDR3 is built from 14 residues. V was pared by 4 bases and J by 2 bases, with 9 bases between. In germline, CDR1 is MNHEY, CDR2 SMNVEV (reference sequence). In DNA form, the CDR3 reads TGTGCCAGCAGTTCCGTCACGCCCTACAATGAGCAGTTCTTC. Translating it yields CASSSVTPYNEQFF.

This clonotype has a count of ten or more. The chain carries TRBV3-1 and TRBJ2-1; 7 positions match TRBD1. The CDR3 loop spans 14 amino acids. Germline loops: CDR1 LGHDT, CDR2 YNNKEL (reference sequence). V shed 4 bases and J 5 bases; nucleotides not matched to a gene: 5. The CDR3 reads CASSLHDRDNEQFF. DNA for the CDR3: TGTGCCAGCAGCCTTCACGACAGGGACAATGAGCAGTTCTTC.

V and J are TRBV11-2 and TRBJ1-6; D gene uncertain. Per the germline V gene, CDR1 is SGHAT and CDR2 is FQNNGV. V was trimmed by 1 base and J by 8 bases, leaving 9 bases between them. This CDR3 is built from 14 residues. The CDR3 nucleotides are TGTGCCAGCAGCTTAGTTTTCCCTTATTCACCCCTCCACTTT. It translates to CASSLVFPYSPLHF.

This clonotype was detected only a few times. The V call is TRBV19, the J call TRBJ2-5; 10 bases fit TRBD2. Trimming cost V 4 bases and J 0 bases; bases outside gene matches: 5. This CDR3 spans 16 amino acids. Germline loops: CDR1 LNHDA, CDR2 SQIVND (reference sequence). Written as DNA, the CDR3 is TGTGCCAGTAGTAAATCTAGCGGGAGTTACCAAGAGACCCAGTACTTC. This encodes CASSKSSGSYQETQYF. Full variable domain (remainder filled in from reference TRBV19 and TRBJ2-5): DGGITQSPKYLFRKEGQNVTLSCEQNLNHDAMYWYRQDPGQGLRLIYYSQIVNDFQKGDIAEGYSVSREKKESFPLTVTSAQKNPTAFYLCASSKSSGSYQETQYFGPGTRLLVL.

Details on this clonotype: Being one base from a much bigger clone, this may be a read error. The V gene is TRBV6-1, the J gene TRBJ2-5; no definite D call. Per germline, CDR1 MNHNS and CDR2 SASEGT. The CDR3 is made up of 16 amino acids. The CDR3: CDSSDVDIYLQETQYF. The CDR3, as DNA: TGTGACAGCAGTGATGTTGATATCTACCTCCAAGAGACCCAGTACTTC.

This clonotype was detected ten times or more. The chain couples TRBV6-5 to TRBJ2-1, with D perhaps TRBD1 or TRBD2 (6 bases each). V lost 5 bases and J lost 2, with 16 bases in between. Germline lookup yields CDR1 MNHEY and CDR2 SVGAGI. The CDR3 is 16 residues long. The CDR3 DNA is TGTGCCAGCAGTGCCCGCCGGGGGCCCCCCTACAATGAGCAGTTCTTC. This encodes CASSARRGPPYNEQFF.

The chain carries TRBV2 and TRBJ2-7; the D gene is possibly TRBD1 (7 bases). This CDR3 spans 15 amino acids. Germline V gene lookup returns CDR1 SNHLY and CDR2 FYNNEI. V shed 8 bases and J shed 3 bases, with 20 bases lying between them. The CDR3 DNA is TGTGCCAGCCGCAGGCTGCGGGACAGTAACTACGAGCAGTACTTC. Translating gives CASRRLRDSNYEQYF.

This clonotype has only a few counts. The CDR3 nucleotides are TGTGCCAGCAGTTACCAGACTAGAGTAAATGAGCAGTTCTTC. Its protein is CASSYQTRVNEQFF. This chain uses TRBV12-3 or TRBV12-4 with TRBJ2-1, with a weak D call TRBD2 (6 bases). The CDR3 sequence is 14 residues long. Trimming stripped 4 bases from V and 7 bases from J, with 14 bases between.

The chain recombines TRBV29-1 with TRBJ2-5; 10 bases agree with TRBD2. The CDR3 totals 16 residues. Germline CDR1 and CDR2: SQVTM and ANQGSEA. The V segment lost 3 bases and the J segment 2 bases; nucleotides outside the gene matches: 9. The CDR3 sequence: CSVDSLAGAVQETQYF. CDR3 DNA sequence: TGCAGCGTTGATAGTCTAGCGGGGGCCGTACAAGAGACCCAGTACTTC.

This clonotype has only a few counts. CDR3 residues: CASSLAGGNDNEQFF. DNA for the CDR3: TGTGCCAGCAGCCTTGCGGGCGGGAACGACAATGAGCAGTTCTTC. This chain uses TRBV4-2 with TRBJ2-1; D might be TRBD2 (6 bases). Trimming left V 4 bases short and J 5 bases short, with 15 bases between. The V gene's germline CDR1 is LGHNA and CDR2 YNFKEQ. This CDR3 spans 15 amino acids.

This clonotype showed up just a few times. This chain joins TRBV7-9 and TRBJ2-1, with D possibly TRBD1 on 5 matching bases. The CDR3 loop spans 16 amino acids. Germline CDR1 SEHNR, CDR2 FQNEAQ (reference sequence). Trimming shortened V by 5 bases and J by 0 bases, and 14 bases separated the two germline ends. For the CDR3, the DNA is TGTGCCAGCAGCGCAGACAGTCCGCTCTCCTACAATGAGCAGTTCTTC. Protein product: CASSADSPLSYNEQFF.

The sample holds many counts of this clonotype. The chain couples TRBV10-3 to TRBJ2-3, with D possibly TRBD2 on 6 matching bases. The CDR3 consists of 14 residues. V was trimmed by 11 bases and J by 0 bases, leaving 15 bases between them. The germline CDR1 and CDR2 sequences are ENHRY and SYGVKD. CDR3 region: CAVRISGSTDTQYF. The CDR3 nucleotides are TGTGCCGTGAGGATAAGCGGGAGCACAGATACGCAGTATTTT.

Only a few counts were recorded for this clonotype. The genes are TRBV7-2 and TRBJ2-3; D is ambiguous. V was trimmed by 2 bases and J by 5 bases, leaving 14 bases between them. This CDR3 is 15 amino acids long. Germline lookup yields CDR1 SGHTA and CDR2 FQGNSA. DNA for the CDR3: TGTGCCAGCAGCTTAAATCGTCCTCCGATAGATACGCAGTATTTT. Translating it yields CASSLNRPPIDTQYF.

The V call is TRBV7-9, the J call TRBJ2-3; D may be TRBD1 (6 bases). The CDR3 sequence is 15 residues long. Germline CDR1 is SEHNR and CDR2 is FQNEAQ (reference sequence). V was pared by 5 bases and J by 3 bases, with 15 bases between. This chain's CDR3 is CASSQLATGTDTQYF. In nucleotides, the CDR3 is TGTGCCAGCAGCCAACTCGCGACAGGTACAGATACGCAGTATTTT.

This clonotype was detected a few times. This rearrangement joins TRBV29-1 to TRBJ2-7; 10 positions match TRBD1. Germline V gene data show CDR1 as SQVTM and CDR2 as ANQGSEA. V lost 4 bases to trimming and J lost 7 bases; unmatched junction nucleotides: 7. This CDR3 spans 13 amino acids. This CDR3 reads CSVAPDRGGEQYF. For the CDR3, the DNA is TGCAGCGTTGCCCCGGACAGGGGGGGGGAGCAGTACTTC.

This clonotype was detected only a few times. The gene calls are TRBV5-1 and TRBJ2-1; TRBD1 agrees at 11 bases. Germline V CDR1 and CDR2: SGHRS, YFSETQ. The CDR3 sequence is 15 residues long. The V gene end was trimmed by 0 bases and the J gene end by 6 bases; junction bases not matched to a gene: 2. CDR3 region: CASSLAGTGGNEQFF. CDR3 DNA sequence: TGCGCCAGCAGCTTGGCCGGGACAGGGGGCAATGAGCAGTTCTTC.

V usage is TRBV24-1 and J usage is TRBJ2-2; D possibly uses TRBD1 or TRBD2 (5 bases each). This CDR3 has 17 amino acids. Germline lookup yields CDR1 KGHDR and CDR2 SFDVKD. V lost 4 bases and J 3 bases, leaving 17 bases between the germline ends. CDR3 in amino acids: CATSEHFGTVHTGELFF. In DNA, the CDR3 is TGTGCCACCAGTGAACATTTCGGGACGGTTCACACCGGGGAGCTGTTTTTT.

The chain combines TRBV6-5 with TRBJ1-6; D gene uncertain. CDR3 length equals 14 residues. Trimming left V 0 bases short and J 5 bases short, with 5 bases between. From germline, CDR1 is MNHEY and CDR2 SVGAGI. CDR3 protein: CASSYSGHNSPLHF. In DNA, the CDR3 is TGTGCCAGCAGTTACTCAGGACATAATTCACCCCTCCACTTT.

This clonotype was detected a few times. The chain couples TRBV15 to TRBJ1-2, with no clear D. V lost 0 bases, J lost 13 bases, and 15 bases lay in between. The germline CDR1 and CDR2 sequences are LNHNV and YYDKDF (reference sequence). This CDR3 is 13 amino acids long. For the CDR3, the DNA is TGTGCCACCAGCAGAGATTACGCGGGTTGGGGCACCTTC. It encodes CATSRDYAGWGTF.